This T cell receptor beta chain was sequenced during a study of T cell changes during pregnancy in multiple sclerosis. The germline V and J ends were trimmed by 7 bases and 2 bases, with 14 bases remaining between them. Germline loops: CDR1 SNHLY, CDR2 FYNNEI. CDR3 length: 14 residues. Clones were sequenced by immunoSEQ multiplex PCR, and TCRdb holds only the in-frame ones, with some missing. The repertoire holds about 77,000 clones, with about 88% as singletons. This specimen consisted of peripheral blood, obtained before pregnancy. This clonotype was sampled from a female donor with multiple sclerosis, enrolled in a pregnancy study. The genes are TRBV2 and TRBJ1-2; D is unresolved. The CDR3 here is CASIHAEGNYGYTF. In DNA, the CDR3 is TGTGCCAGCATCCACGCCGAGGGAAACTATGGCTACACCTTC.